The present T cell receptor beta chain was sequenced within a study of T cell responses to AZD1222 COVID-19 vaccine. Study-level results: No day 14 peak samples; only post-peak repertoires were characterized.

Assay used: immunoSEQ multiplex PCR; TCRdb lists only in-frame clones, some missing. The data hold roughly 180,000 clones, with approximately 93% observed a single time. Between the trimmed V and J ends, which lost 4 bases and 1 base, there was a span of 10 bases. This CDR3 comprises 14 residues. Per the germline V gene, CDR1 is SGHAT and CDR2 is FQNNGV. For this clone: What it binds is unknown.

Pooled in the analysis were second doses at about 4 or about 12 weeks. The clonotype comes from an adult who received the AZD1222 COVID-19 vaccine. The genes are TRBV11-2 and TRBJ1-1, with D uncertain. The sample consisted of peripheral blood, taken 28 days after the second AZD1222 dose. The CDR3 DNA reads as TGTGCCAGCAGCTCCTGGACCGGGAACACTGAAGCTTTCTTT. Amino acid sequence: CASSSWTGNTEAFF. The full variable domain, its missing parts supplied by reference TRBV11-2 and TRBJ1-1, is EAGVAQSPRYKIIEKRQSVAFWCNPISGHATLYWYQQILGQGPKLLIQFQNNGVVDDSQLPKDRFSAERLKGVDSTLKIQPAKLEDSAVYLCASSSWTGNTEAFFGQGTRLTVV.